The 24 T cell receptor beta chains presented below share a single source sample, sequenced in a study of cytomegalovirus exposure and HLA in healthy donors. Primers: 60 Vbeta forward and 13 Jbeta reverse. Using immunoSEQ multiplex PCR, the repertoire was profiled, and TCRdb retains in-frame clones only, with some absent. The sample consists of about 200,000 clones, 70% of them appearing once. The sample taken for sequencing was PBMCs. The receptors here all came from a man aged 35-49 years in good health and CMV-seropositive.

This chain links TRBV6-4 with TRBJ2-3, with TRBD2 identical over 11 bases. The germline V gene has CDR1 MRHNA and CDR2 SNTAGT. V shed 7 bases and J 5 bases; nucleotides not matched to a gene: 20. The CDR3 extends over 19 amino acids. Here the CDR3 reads CASTPGQVSPSGGQDTQYF. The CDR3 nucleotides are TGTGCCAGCACTCCGGGACAGGTAAGTCCTAGCGGGGGGCAAGATACGCAGTATTTT.

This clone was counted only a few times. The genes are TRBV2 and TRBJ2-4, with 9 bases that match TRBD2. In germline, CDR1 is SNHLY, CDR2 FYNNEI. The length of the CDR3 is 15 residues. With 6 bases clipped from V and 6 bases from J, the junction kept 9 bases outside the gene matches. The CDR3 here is CASRVRVAGVNIQYF. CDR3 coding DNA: TGTGCCAGCAGGGTGAGGGTAGCGGGGGTAAACATTCAGTACTTC.

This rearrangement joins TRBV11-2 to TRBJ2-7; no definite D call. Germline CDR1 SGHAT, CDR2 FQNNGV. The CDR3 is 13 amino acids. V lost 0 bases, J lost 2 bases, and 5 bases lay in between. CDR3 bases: TGTGCCAGCAGCTTAGAACAGCCCTACGAGCAGTACTTC. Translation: CASSLEQPYEQYF.

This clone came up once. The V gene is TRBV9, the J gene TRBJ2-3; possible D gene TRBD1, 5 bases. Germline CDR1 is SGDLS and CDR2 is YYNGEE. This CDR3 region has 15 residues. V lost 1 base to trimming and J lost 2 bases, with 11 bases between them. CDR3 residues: CASSVQGRATDTQYF. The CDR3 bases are TGTGCCAGCAGCGTACAGGGAAGGGCCACAGATACGCAGTATTTT.

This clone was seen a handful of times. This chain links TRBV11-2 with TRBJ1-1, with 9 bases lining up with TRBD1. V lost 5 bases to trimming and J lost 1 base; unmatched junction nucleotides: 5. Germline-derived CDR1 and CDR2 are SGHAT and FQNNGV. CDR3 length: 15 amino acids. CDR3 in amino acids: CASSPRQGENTEAFF. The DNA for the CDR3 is TGTGCCAGCAGCCCCCGACAGGGGGAGAACACTGAAGCTTTCTTT.

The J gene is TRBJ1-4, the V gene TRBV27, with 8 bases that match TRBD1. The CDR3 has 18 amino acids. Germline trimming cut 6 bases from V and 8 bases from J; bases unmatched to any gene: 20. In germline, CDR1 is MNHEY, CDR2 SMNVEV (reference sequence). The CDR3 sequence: CASSFSGTGLIPWEKLFF. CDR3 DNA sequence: TGTGCCAGCAGCTTCTCCGGGACAGGCCTGATCCCTTGGGAAAAACTGTTTTTT.

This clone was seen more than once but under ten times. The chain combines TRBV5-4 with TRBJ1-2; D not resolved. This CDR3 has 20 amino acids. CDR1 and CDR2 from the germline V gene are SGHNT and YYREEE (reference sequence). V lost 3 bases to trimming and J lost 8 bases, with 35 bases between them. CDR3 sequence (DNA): TGTGCCAGCAGCTCCACGAGGGTAGTTGCTGGACCAGGTGGGATGAGGGGCTACACCTTC. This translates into CASSSTRVVAGPGGMRGYTF.

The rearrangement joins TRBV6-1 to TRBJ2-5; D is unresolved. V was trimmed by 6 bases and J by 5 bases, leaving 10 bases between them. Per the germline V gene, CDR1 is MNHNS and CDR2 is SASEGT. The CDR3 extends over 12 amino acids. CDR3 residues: CASRESRETQYF. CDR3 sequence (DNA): TGTGCCAGCAGGGAGAGTAGGGAGACCCAGTACTTC.

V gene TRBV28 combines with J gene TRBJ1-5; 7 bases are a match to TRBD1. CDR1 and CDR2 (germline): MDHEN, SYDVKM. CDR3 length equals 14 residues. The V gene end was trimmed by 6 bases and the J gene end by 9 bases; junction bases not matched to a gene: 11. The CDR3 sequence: CASRPSDRFSPQHF. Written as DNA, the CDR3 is TGTGCCAGCAGACCTTCGGACAGGTTCTCGCCCCAGCATTTT.

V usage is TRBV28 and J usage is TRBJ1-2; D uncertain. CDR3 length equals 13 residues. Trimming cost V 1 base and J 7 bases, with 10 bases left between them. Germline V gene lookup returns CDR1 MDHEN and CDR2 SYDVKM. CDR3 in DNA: TGTGCCAGCAGTTTATATAGGGCGGGTGGCTACACCTTC. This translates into CASSLYRAGGYTF.

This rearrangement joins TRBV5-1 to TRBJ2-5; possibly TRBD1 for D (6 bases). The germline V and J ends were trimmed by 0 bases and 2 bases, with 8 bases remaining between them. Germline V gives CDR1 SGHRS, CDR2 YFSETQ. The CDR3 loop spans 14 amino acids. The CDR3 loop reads CASSLEGGQETQYF. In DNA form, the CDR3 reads TGCGCCAGCAGCTTGGAAGGGGGACAAGAGACCCAGTACTTC.

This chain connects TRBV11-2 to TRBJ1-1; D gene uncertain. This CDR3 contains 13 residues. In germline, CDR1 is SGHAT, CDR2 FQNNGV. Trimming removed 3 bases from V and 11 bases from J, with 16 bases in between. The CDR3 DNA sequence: TGTGCCAGCAGCTTGGACTCCCCATATGGCGCTTTCTTT. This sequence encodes CASSLDSPYGAFF.

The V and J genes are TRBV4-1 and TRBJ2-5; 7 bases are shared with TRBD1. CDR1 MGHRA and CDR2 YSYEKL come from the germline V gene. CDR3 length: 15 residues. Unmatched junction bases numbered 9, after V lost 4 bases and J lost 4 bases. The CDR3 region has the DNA TGCGCCAGCAGCCGTGAAGCGGCAGGGGGAGAGACCCAGTACTTC. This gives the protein CASSREAAGGETQYF.

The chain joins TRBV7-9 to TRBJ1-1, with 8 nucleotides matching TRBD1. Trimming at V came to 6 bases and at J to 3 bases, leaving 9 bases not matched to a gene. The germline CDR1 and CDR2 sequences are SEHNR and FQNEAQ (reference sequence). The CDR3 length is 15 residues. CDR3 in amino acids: CASSRDRGPHTEAFF. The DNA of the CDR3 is TGTGCCAGCAGTCGCGACAGGGGCCCGCACACTGAAGCTTTCTTT.

CDR3: CASSSSGGVFTGELFF. The DNA for the CDR3 is TGTGCCAGCAGTTCTAGCGGGGGGGTCTTCACCGGGGAGCTGTTTTTT. The chain combines TRBV27 with TRBJ2-2; TRBD2 matches at 12 bases. This CDR3 region has 16 residues. Germline V gene data show CDR1 as MNHEY and CDR2 as SMNVEV (reference sequence). Unmatched junction bases numbered 4, after V lost 4 bases and J lost 4 bases.

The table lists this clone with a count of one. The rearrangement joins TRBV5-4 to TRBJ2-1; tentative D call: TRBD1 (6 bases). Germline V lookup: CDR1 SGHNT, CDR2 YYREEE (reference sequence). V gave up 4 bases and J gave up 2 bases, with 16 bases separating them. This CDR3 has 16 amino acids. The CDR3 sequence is CASSPANGGAYNEQFF. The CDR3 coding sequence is TGTGCCAGCAGCCCGGCGAATGGGGGCGCCTACAATGAGCAGTTCTTC.

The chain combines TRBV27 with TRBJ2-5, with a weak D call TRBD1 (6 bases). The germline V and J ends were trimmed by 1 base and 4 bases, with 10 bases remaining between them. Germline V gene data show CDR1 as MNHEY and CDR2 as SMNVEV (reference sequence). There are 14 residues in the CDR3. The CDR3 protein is CASSLFRGGETQYF. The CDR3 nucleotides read TGTGCCAGCAGTTTATTCAGGGGTGGAGAGACCCAGTACTTC.

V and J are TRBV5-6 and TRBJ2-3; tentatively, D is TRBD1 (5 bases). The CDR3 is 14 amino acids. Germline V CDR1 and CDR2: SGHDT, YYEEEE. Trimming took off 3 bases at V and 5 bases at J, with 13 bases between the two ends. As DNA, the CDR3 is TGTGCCAGCAGCTGGGGCAGGGTGGTAGATACGCAGTATTTT. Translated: CASSWGRVVDTQYF.

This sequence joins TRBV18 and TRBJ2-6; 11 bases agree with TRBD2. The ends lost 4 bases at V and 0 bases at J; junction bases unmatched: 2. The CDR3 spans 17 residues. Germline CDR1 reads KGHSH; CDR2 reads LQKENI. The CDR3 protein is CASSLSGGASGANVLTF. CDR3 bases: TGTGCCAGCTCACTTAGCGGGGGGGCCTCTGGGGCCAACGTCCTGACTTTC.

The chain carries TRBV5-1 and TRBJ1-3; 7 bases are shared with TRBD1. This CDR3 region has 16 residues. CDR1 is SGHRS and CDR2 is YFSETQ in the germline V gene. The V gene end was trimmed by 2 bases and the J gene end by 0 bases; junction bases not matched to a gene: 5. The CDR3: CASSLKGQSSGNTIYF. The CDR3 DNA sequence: TGCGCCAGCAGCTTAAAGGGACAGAGCTCTGGAAACACCATATATTTT.

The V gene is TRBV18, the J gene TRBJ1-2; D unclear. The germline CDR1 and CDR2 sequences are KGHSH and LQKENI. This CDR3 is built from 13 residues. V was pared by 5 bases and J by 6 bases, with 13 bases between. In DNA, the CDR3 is TGTGCCAGCTCATCTCAGGTCGGCAATGGCTACACCTTC. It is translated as CASSSQVGNGYTF.

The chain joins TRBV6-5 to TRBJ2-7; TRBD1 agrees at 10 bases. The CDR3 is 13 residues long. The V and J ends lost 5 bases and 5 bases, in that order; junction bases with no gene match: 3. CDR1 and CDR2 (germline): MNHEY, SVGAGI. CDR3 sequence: CASSKGTGDEQYF. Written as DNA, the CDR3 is TGTGCCAGCAGTAAAGGGACAGGGGACGAGCAGTACTTC.

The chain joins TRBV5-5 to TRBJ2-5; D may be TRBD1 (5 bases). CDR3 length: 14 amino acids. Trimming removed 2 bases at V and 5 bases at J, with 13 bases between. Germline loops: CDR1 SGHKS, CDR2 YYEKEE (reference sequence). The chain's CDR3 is CASSFPGSGETQYF. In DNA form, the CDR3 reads TGTGCCAGCAGCTTTCCAGGGTCCGGTGAGACCCAGTACTTC.

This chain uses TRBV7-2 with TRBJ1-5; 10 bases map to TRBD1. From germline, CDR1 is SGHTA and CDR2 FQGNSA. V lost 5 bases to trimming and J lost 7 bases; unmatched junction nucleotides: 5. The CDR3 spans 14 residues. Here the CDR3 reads CASSTDRGHQPQHF. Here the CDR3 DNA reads TGTGCCAGCAGCACCGACAGGGGGCACCAGCCCCAGCATTTT.